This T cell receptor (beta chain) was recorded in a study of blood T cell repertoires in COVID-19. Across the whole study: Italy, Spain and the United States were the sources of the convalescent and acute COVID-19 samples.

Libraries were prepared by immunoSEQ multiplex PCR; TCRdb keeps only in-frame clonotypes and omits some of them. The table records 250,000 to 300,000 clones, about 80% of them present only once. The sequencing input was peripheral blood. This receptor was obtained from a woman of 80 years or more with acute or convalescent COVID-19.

CDR3 sequence reads: CASSQDPGAGANVLTF. The CDR3 DNA is TGTGCCAGCAGCCAAGATCCGGGAGCTGGGGCCAACGTCCTGACTTTC. The J gene is TRBJ2-6, the V gene TRBV4-2, with D perhaps TRBD2 (6 bases). The V gene lost 0 bases and the J gene lost 2 bases, with 8 bases spanning the gap. The length of the CDR3 is 16 residues. Germline V gene lookup returns CDR1 LGHNA and CDR2 YNFKEQ.